This note documents a single T cell receptor beta chain sequence. Per the original methods: Reference gene primer amplification in the assay estimated nucleated cell counts. The data were produced by immunoSEQ multiplex PCR, yet TCRdb's version contains in-frame clones alone and is incomplete. The V and J calls and clone size were taken over from that table, and D and trimming were inferred from the DNA. The sample lists tens of thousands of clones; roughly 89% were seen once. This sample is drawn from a study of blood T cell repertoires in COVID-19. Study-wide background: Acute and convalescent COVID-19 specimens originated in the United States, Italy and Spain. T cells, B-cell-depleted T cells, or PBMCs provided the cDNA or gDNA that served as material.

The J segment lost 6 bases and the V segment lost 0 bases, leaving 9 bases of the junction unmatched. CDR1 is LGHDT, CDR2 YNNKEL, per germline (reference sequence). The CDR3 is made up of 17 amino acids. The clonotype originates from a man in his 60s with active COVID-19. The sequencing sample was made of peripheral blood. This sequence joins TRBV3-1 (or the pseudogene TRBV3-2) and TRBJ2-7, with 12 bases fitting TRBD1. This chain's CDR3 is CASSQDPAGQGAFEQYF. In nucleotides, the CDR3 is TGTGCCAGCAGCCAAGATCCGGCGGGACAGGGGGCTTTCGAGCAGTACTTC.